A selection of T cell receptor beta chains follows, all from one sample in a study of OX40 agonist ivuxolimab in advanced cancers. Assay used: immunoSEQ multiplex PCR; TCRdb lists only in-frame clones, some missing. The sample lists 70,000 to 80,000 clones; 87% were seen once. The specimen was CD4+ or CD8+ T cells sorted from blood, collected in a trial of the OX40 agonist ivuxolimab. The receptors shown here come from an adult with an advanced solid tumor such as melanoma, head and neck, liver or kidney cancer. CDR3s include the opening cysteine and the closing phenylalanine or tryptophan. The order of the fields is V gene, J gene, D gene, clone size, CDR3 protein, CDR3 DNA. A D gene is named only where the DNA matches it firmly. Clone size is given for some rows only: seen once, a few or many times, or a class if the clone is expanded.

>TRBV5-1|TRBJ1-4|NA|NA
CASSSTGEKLFF
TGCGCCAGCAGTTCCACCGGGGAAAAACTGTTTTTT
>TRBV14|TRBJ2-3|TRBD2|NA
CASSQTSGGTDTQYF
TGTGCCAGCAGCCAGACTAGCGGAGGCACAGATACGCAGTATTTT
>TRBV5-1|TRBJ1-4|TRBD1|NA
CASTTGDNEKLFF
TGCGCCAGCACAACAGGGGACAATGAAAAACTGTTTTTT
>TRBV5-1|TRBJ2-3|TRBD2|NA
CASSSVAGGPGDTQYF
TGCGCCAGCAGCTCCGTAGCGGGAGGGCCCGGAGATACGCAGTATTTT
>TRBV28|TRBJ2-5|NA|NA
CASSLASLQETQYF
TGTGCCAGCAGTTTAGCTAGCCTCCAAGAGACCCAGTACTTC
>TRBV28|TRBJ2-7|TRBD1|once
CASRSGQAVYEQYF
TGTGCCAGCAGGTCCGGACAGGCCGTCTACGAGCAGTACTTC
>TRBV2|TRBJ2-7|NA|NA
CASAGSHEQYF
TGTGCCAGTGCGGGGTCCCACGAGCAGTACTTC
>TRBV30|TRBJ1-6|NA|NA
CAWSVPGLNSPLHF
TGTGCCTGGAGTGTACCGGGTCTCAATTCACCCCTCCACTTT
>TRBV6-5|TRBJ2-1|NA|NA
CASSSAGEEGGEQFF
TGTGCCAGCAGTTCTGCGGGAGAAGAGGGGGGTGAGCAGTTCTTC
>TRBV5-4|TRBJ1-1|NA|once
CASSTSGPVNTEAFF
TGTGCCAGCAGCACCTCAGGCCCCGTGAACACTGAAGCTTTCTTT
>TRBV11-2|TRBJ2-7|TRBD1|NA
CASSLVRQGWGEQYF
TGTGCCAGCAGCTTAGTTAGACAGGGCTGGGGCGAGCAGTACTTC
>TRBV4-1|TRBJ2-2|NA|few
CASSQARALTGELFF
TGCGCCAGCAGCCAAGCCAGGGCTCTCACCGGGGAGCTGTTTTTT
>TRBV20-1|TRBJ1-1|NA|NA
CSARETQEAFF
TGCAGTGCTCGGGAGACGCAGGAAGCTTTCTTT
>TRBV5-8|TRBJ2-7|NA|NA
CASSSSGVSEQYF
TGTGCCAGCAGCTCCTCAGGGGTGAGCGAGCAGTACTTC
>TRBV7-2|TRBJ2-7|NA|NA
CASSPRYTSYEQYF
TGTGCCAGCAGCCCCCGCTACACATCCTACGAGCAGTACTTC
>TRBV2|TRBJ1-3|NA|NA
CASRSGGSGNTIYF
TGTGCCAGCAGGTCCGGGGGCTCTGGAAACACCATATATTTT
>TRBV2|TRBJ2-7|NA|few
CASTASYEQYF
TGTGCCAGCACCGCCTCCTACGAGCAGTACTTC
>TRBV6-1|TRBJ1-5|TRBD1|NA
CASSGSGGAWSNQPQHF
TGTGCCAGCAGTGGGTCAGGGGGCGCGTGGAGCAATCAGCCCCAGCATTTT
>TRBV6-6|TRBJ1-1|NA|NA
CASSYSIREAEAFF
TGTGCCAGCAGTTACTCGATCAGGGAGGCTGAAGCTTTCTTT
>TRBV4-1|TRBJ2-7|TRBD1|NA
CASSQFLGQGNSYEQYF
TGCGCCAGCAGCCAGTTTCTGGGACAGGGGAACTCCTACGAGCAGTACTTC